This TCR beta chain was found in a study of blood T cell repertoires in COVID-19. Study details: There were acute and convalescent COVID-19 samples, and they came from the United States, Italy and Spain.

Original analysis: Amplification with reference gene primers provided the estimates of nucleated cell counts. This table comes from immunoSEQ multiplex PCR, and its TCRdb copy is limited to in-frame clones, with some not included. V and J calls and clone size are copied from that table; D and trimming were computed from the DNA. The sample consists of roughly 230,000 clones, about four fifths of them appearing once. The germline gives CDR1 MNHEY, CDR2 SVGEGT. Deletions cut 0 bases from V and 0 bases from J, with 18 bases between. CDR3 length: 18 residues. Sequencing input: peripheral blood. The rearrangement joins TRBV6-2 or TRBV6-3 to TRBJ2-7; possible D gene TRBD2, 6 bases. The sequence was obtained from a man aged 35 to 55 with active or convalescent COVID-19. The chain's CDR3 is CASSYSAGQLGNSYEQYF. In DNA, the CDR3 is TGTGCCAGCAGTTACTCTGCGGGGCAACTAGGGAACTCCTACGAGCAGTACTTC.